These 29 T cell receptor beta chains came from one sample sequenced in a study of regulatory T cells in long-lasting Graves disease. Construction of TCR beta libraries relied on iRepertoire HTBI primers and on Arm-PCR targeting CDR3 regions. TCRdb fed the multiplex PCR reads into MiXCR, producing one record per CDR3 protein. The table includes 500,000 to 700,000 distinct CDR3 sequences, roughly 15% detected once. The time point is: newly diagnosed GD, antithyroid drugs for less than 3 months. There was RNA extracted from PBMCs, and the TCR library was made from it. The sample also formed part of further work on T cells in Graves' hyperthyroidism and ophthalmopathy.

Sample: peripheral blood mononuclear cells (PBMCs), taken at new diagnosis, from a patient treated with antithyroid drugs. These receptors all stem from a woman in her twenties or thirties with Graves disease.

This clonotype turned up a few times. V usage is TRBV27 and J usage is TRBJ2-2, with 9 positions matching TRBD2. The V segment lost 8 bases and the J segment 5 bases; nucleotides outside the gene matches: 6. Germline V CDR1 and CDR2: MNHEY, SMNVEV (reference sequence). The CDR3 covers 14 residues. The CDR3 DNA reads as TGTGCCAGCGGGGGACTAGCTGGGACCGGGGAGCTGTTTTTT. It encodes CASGGLAGTGELFF.

This clonotype was detected ten times or more. The chain is built from TRBV7-9 and TRBJ2-5, with 11 bases identical to TRBD2. CDR3 size: 17 residues. V was pared by 3 bases and J by 1 base, with 7 bases of the junction left unmatched. Germline CDR1 and CDR2: SEHNR and FQNEAQ (reference sequence). The CDR3 sequence: CASSFSRLAGFQETQYF. CDR3 bases: TGTGCCAGCAGCTTCTCCAGACTAGCGGGATTCCAAGAGACCCAGTACTTC.

The chain employs TRBV5-6 and TRBJ2-2; D remains unclear. CDR1 is SGHDT and CDR2 is YYEEEE in the germline V gene. Trimming removed 6 bases at V and 1 base at J, with 16 bases between. CDR3 length equals 16 residues. The CDR3 nucleotides are TGTGCCAGCACTCTGGGCGCAGGCAGGAACACCGGGGAGCTGTTTTTT. Translation: CASTLGAGRNTGELFF.

This chain links TRBV5-5 with TRBJ1-3, with 7 positions matching TRBD1. The germline V gene has CDR1 SGHKS and CDR2 YYEKEE (reference sequence). V lost 1 base to trimming and J lost 3 bases; unmatched junction nucleotides: 7. The CDR3 runs 16 residues. CDR3 sequence reads: CASSLSGQSYGNTIYF. As DNA, the CDR3 is TGTGCCAGCAGCTTGTCGGGACAGTCATATGGAAACACCATATATTTT.

DNA for the CDR3: TGTGCCTGGAGTGCAGGGGTTAGCAATCAGCCCCAGCATTTT. It translates to CAWSAGVSNQPQHF. The chain employs TRBV30 and TRBJ1-5; D possibly corresponds to TRBD1 (6 bases). From germline, CDR1 is GTSNPN and CDR2 SVGIG (reference sequence). V shed 1 base and J shed 0 bases, with 7 bases lying between them. The CDR3 runs 14 residues.

The rearrangement joins TRBV5-4 to TRBJ2-3; D remains unclear. Germline assignment: CDR1 SGHNT and CDR2 YYREEE (reference sequence). V was clipped by 6 bases and J by 5 bases, with 10 bases between them. The CDR3 runs to 12 residues. In DNA, the CDR3 is TGTGCCAGCACCATGACTGGAGATACGCAGTATTTT. It yields the protein CASTMTGDTQYF.

This clonotype was picked up many times. The chain links TRBV12-3 or TRBV12-4 to TRBJ1-5; possible D gene TRBD1, 6 bases. The CDR3 loop spans 15 amino acids. The V end lost 5 bases, the J end lost 6 bases, and 17 bases lay between the germline ends. The CDR3 spells CASSPWAGAGQPQHF. For the CDR3, the DNA is TGTGCCAGCAGTCCCTGGGCAGGGGCGGGTCAGCCCCAGCATTTT.

This clonotype was picked up many times. This rearrangement joins TRBV7-3 to TRBJ2-5; D not resolved. The V and J ends lost 2 bases and 2 bases respectively, with 12 bases between them. This CDR3 contains 15 residues. The germline V gene encodes CDR1 SGHTA and CDR2 FQGTGA. CDR3 DNA: TGTGCCAGCAGCTTAGGTCTGGTACAGCAAGAGACCCAGTACTTC. It yields the protein CASSLGLVQQETQYF.

This clonotype occurred a few times. This chain joins TRBV5-1 and TRBJ2-3; no clear D gene. The CDR3 sequence is 12 residues long. Trimming removed 7 bases from V and 6 bases from J, with 12 bases in between. Germline values: CDR1 SGHRS, CDR2 YFSETQ. This CDR3 is CASARLGDTQYF. The CDR3 DNA reads TGCGCCAGCGCGAGATTGGGGGATACGCAGTATTTT.

This clonotype has at least ten counts. The gene calls are TRBV18 and TRBJ1-1, with D possibly TRBD1 on 6 matching bases. In germline, CDR1 is KGHSH, CDR2 LQKENI. V was clipped by 5 bases and J by 1 base, with 11 bases between them. The CDR3 contains 14 residues. The CDR3 here is CASSRTGQNTEAFF. The DNA for the CDR3 is TGTGCCAGCTCAAGAACAGGGCAGAACACTGAAGCTTTCTTT.

The rearrangement links TRBV5-1 to TRBJ2-7; TRBD2 aligns across 7 bases. CDR3 length equals 13 residues. Germline V gives CDR1 SGHRS, CDR2 YFSETQ. V shed 4 bases and J 6 bases; nucleotides not matched to a gene: 7. CDR3 DNA: TGCGCCAGCAGCCTTCCCCAGCGGGGCGAGCAGTACTTC. The encoded protein is CASSLPQRGEQYF.

This sequence joins TRBV4-2 and TRBJ2-6; D gene ambiguous. This CDR3 has 16 residues. Germline CDR1 is LGHNA and CDR2 is YNFKEQ. V lost 0 bases to trimming and J lost 1 base, with 7 bases between them. The CDR3 region has the DNA TGTGCCAGCAGCCAAGATTTGGAGTCTGGGGCCAACGTCCTGACTTTC. This encodes CASSQDLESGANVLTF.

This clonotype was detected only a few times. The gene calls are TRBV18 and TRBJ1-5, with D perhaps TRBD1 (6 bases). The CDR3 consists of 14 residues. Germline CDR1 KGHSH, CDR2 LQKENI. Deletions cut 4 bases from V and 8 bases from J, with 15 bases between. Here the CDR3 DNA reads TGTGCCAGCTCACAGGGACTTGGGGGCGAGCCCCAGCATTTT. Translating gives CASSQGLGGEPQHF.

Regarding this clonotype: A read error may be the cause here, since a much bigger clone is one base away. V usage is TRBV30 and J usage is TRBJ1-2; D might be TRBD1 (5 bases). The CDR3 contains 12 residues. The V gene's germline CDR1 is GTSNPN and CDR2 SVGIG (reference sequence). V dropped 1 base and J dropped 6 bases, with 9 bases sitting between them. As DNA, the CDR3 is TGTGCCTGGAGTGGGGGCTGGGATGGCTACACCTTC. Translated, it gives CAWSGGWDGYTF.

This clonotype has at least ten counts. The CDR3 here is CASRPHGTHNEQFF. Written as DNA, the CDR3 is TGTGCCAGCAGGCCCCACGGGACACACAATGAGCAGTTCTTC. The rearrangement uses TRBV27 and TRBJ2-1; the D gene is possibly TRBD1 (6 bases). The germline CDR1 and CDR2 sequences are MNHEY and SMNVEV (reference sequence). CDR3 length: 14 residues. V dropped 6 bases and J dropped 5 bases, with 14 bases sitting between them.

This chain links TRBV7-9 with TRBJ1-2, with 7 positions matching TRBD1. The CDR3 runs to 12 residues. J was trimmed by 3 bases and V by 10 bases; bases with no gene match: 5. In germline, CDR1 is SEHNR, CDR2 FQNEAQ (reference sequence). The CDR3 region has the DNA TGTGCCACGCAGGGGGAGGACTATGGCTACACCTTC. This encodes CATQGEDYGYTF.

J is TRBJ2-1 and V is TRBV5-1, with D maybe TRBD1 (7 bases). There are 18 residues in the CDR3. The germline V gene encodes CDR1 SGHRS and CDR2 YFSETQ. Trimming pared 0 bases from V and 7 bases from J, leaving 23 bases between. CDR3 sequence: CASSLARDSGPLMNEQFF. In nucleotides, the CDR3 is TGCGCCAGCAGCTTGGCCCGGGACAGCGGGCCCCTGATGAATGAGCAGTTCTTC.

This clonotype has a count of ten or more. The gene calls are TRBV27 and TRBJ2-3; 12 bases line up with TRBD2. J was trimmed by 3 bases and V by 5 bases; bases with no gene match: 6. Germline CDR1 is MNHEY and CDR2 is SMNVEV (reference sequence). This CDR3 is built from 16 residues. The CDR3 DNA follows: TGTGCCAGCAGTGCTAGACTAGCGGGAGTGACAGATACGCAGTATTTT. Protein product: CASSARLAGVTDTQYF.

This clonotype was seen a few times. The rearrangement joins TRBV19 to TRBJ2-7, with a possible D match to TRBD2 (5 bases). Per the germline V gene, CDR1 is LNHDA and CDR2 is SQIVND (reference sequence). The CDR3 totals 17 residues. Trimming pared 1 base from V and 1 base from J, leaving 17 bases between. CDR3 nucleotides: TGTGCCAGTAGTATAGTCGGTGGGAGTCCGTTGTCCTACGAGCAGTACTTC. Its protein product is CASSIVGGSPLSYEQYF.

This clonotype was counted ten times or more. CDR3 loop: CASSPLGRETQYF. For the CDR3, the DNA is TGTGCCAGCTCACCTCTAGGGAGAGAGACCCAGTACTTC. The chain joins TRBV18 to TRBJ2-5; possibly TRBD2 for D (5 bases). Germline CDR1 and CDR2: KGHSH and LQKENI. Between the trimmed V and J ends, which lost 3 bases and 4 bases, there was a span of 9 bases. This CDR3 has 13 residues.

Many counts were recorded for this clonotype. The chain employs TRBV7-2 and TRBJ2-1, with TRBD2 matching 10 bases. The CDR3 spans 18 residues. V shed 1 base and J 6 bases; nucleotides not matched to a gene: 12. Germline CDR1 reads SGHTA; CDR2 reads FQGNSA. The CDR3 region is CASSLVGLAGVTGNEQFF. The DNA of the CDR3 is TGTGCCAGCAGCTTAGTAGGGCTAGCGGGAGTAACTGGCAATGAGCAGTTCTTC.

This clonotype was seen at least ten times. The chain is built from TRBV27 and TRBJ1-2, with 7 bases matching TRBD1. The CDR3 covers 15 residues. The junction had 7 bases not matched to a gene; V was cut back by 0 bases and J by 6 bases. From germline, CDR1 is MNHEY and CDR2 SMNVEV (reference sequence). The CDR3 protein is CASSLSGGTDNGYTF. The CDR3 DNA is TGTGCCAGCAGTTTATCCGGGGGGACAGATAATGGCTACACCTTC.

This clonotype was counted between two and nine times. The CDR3 sequence: CASSYSLAGTSGFMEQFF. The CDR3 coding sequence is TGTGCCAGTAGTTATTCGTTAGCCGGGACTAGCGGCTTCATGGAGCAGTTCTTC. The chain employs TRBV19 and TRBJ2-1; 11 bases agree with TRBD2. V lost 5 bases and J lost 10; bases outside the gene matches: 19. The germline CDR1 and CDR2 sequences are LNHDA and SQIVND (reference sequence). This CDR3 spans 18 amino acids. Full variable domain (remainder filled in from reference TRBV19 and TRBJ2-1): DGGITQSPKYLFRKEGQNVTLSCEQNLNHDAMYWYRQDPGQGLRLIYYSQIVNDFQKGDIAEGYSVSREKKESFPLTVTSAQKNPTAFYLCASSYSLAGTSGFMEQFFGPGTRLTVL.

The V call is TRBV5-4, the J call TRBJ1-1; the D is unclear. This CDR3 has 14 residues. CDR1 is SGHNT, CDR2 YYREEE, per germline (reference sequence). Trimming removed 1 base at V and 1 base at J, with 8 bases between. The CDR3 DNA sequence: TGTGCCAGCAGCTTGTACCATGCGAACACTGAAGCTTTCTTT. It translates to CASSLYHANTEAFF.

The chain uses TRBV28 and TRBJ1-2; TRBD1 agrees at 8 bases. The germline CDR1 and CDR2 sequences are MDHEN and SYDVKM. Trimming cost V 6 bases and J 8 bases; bases outside gene matches: 11. This CDR3 is built from 14 residues. The DNA for the CDR3 is TGTGCCAGCAGACCCCAGGGGGCGAGGCTGGGCTACACCTTC. The encoded protein is CASRPQGARLGYTF.

Points on this clonotype: The CDR3 end shows no conserved phenylalanine or tryptophan, and so a read error is likely. V gene TRBV28 combines with J gene TRBJ2-7; a weak D match, TRBD2 (6 bases). The CDR3 totals 15 residues. Germline loops: CDR1 MDHEN, CDR2 SYDVKM. Trimming took off 5 bases at V and 9 bases at J, with 23 bases between the two ends. The CDR3 is CASSLPGAHPVGQYS. Written as DNA, the CDR3 is TGTGCCAGCAGTCTCCCGGGAGCCCACCCCGTCGGGCAGTACTCC.

The genes are TRBV19 and TRBJ1-4; perhaps TRBD1 as D (5 bases). CDR1 and CDR2 (germline): LNHDA, SQIVND (reference sequence). The CDR3 extends over 13 amino acids. Trimming left V 5 bases short and J 8 bases short, with 12 bases between. CDR3 nucleotides: TGTGCCAGTAGTGGGGCAGGGTACGAAAAACTGTTTTTT. Translation: CASSGAGYEKLFF.

As to this clonotype: A much larger clone differs from this one at a single base, so this may be a read error. This rearrangement joins TRBV7-9 to TRBJ1-1, with 7 bases aligning to TRBD1. Losses at the gene ends were 5 bases for V and 1 base for J; bases not matched to a gene: 7. Per the germline V gene, CDR1 is SEHNR and CDR2 is FQNEAQ (reference sequence). This CDR3 has 15 residues. The CDR3 coding sequence is TGTGCCAGCAGCATCCCGACAGGGCAGAACACTGAAGCTTTCTTT. This sequence encodes CASSIPTGQNTEAFF.

In its sample, this clonotype was seen many times. The chain couples TRBV19 to TRBJ2-1; D might be TRBD2 (5 bases). V lost 3 bases to trimming and J lost 6 bases, with 18 bases between them. Per germline, CDR1 LNHDA and CDR2 SQIVND (reference sequence). The CDR3 is made up of 16 amino acids. CDR3 coding DNA: TGTGCCAGTAGTATGTGGCTGGGCAAGCGGAGCAATGAGCAGTTCTTC. Its translation: CASSMWLGKRSNEQFF.